This T cell receptor beta chain was retrieved from a study of regulatory T cells in long-lasting Graves disease. V shed 6 bases, J shed 6 bases, and the junction held 12 bases outside the gene matches. The CDR3 extends over 17 amino acids. CDR1 and CDR2 (germline): MNHEY, SVGEGT. Time point meaning: newly diagnosed GD, antithyroid drugs for less than 3 months. The TCR library was prepared using RNA isolated from PBMCs. Arm-PCR of CDR3 regions and iRepertoire HTBI primers were the basis on which TCR beta libraries were built. TCRdb reanalysed the multiplex PCR reads using MiXCR and keeps one entry per CDR3 protein. The sample records 550,000 to 700,000 distinct CDR3 sequences, 15% to 20% being singletons. Ten or more counts support this clonotype. These data were likewise used in another study, on T cells in Graves' hyperthyroidism and ophthalmopathy. That source adds: Stable hyperthyroidism was told apart from ophthalmopathy by a model built on 13 V-J features.

The sequences come from peripheral blood mononuclear cells (PBMCs), collected at new diagnosis, from a patient treated with antithyroid drugs. The sequence came from a man aged 18 to 29 with Graves disease. The V and J genes are TRBV6-2 or TRBV6-3 and TRBJ2-3; 13 bases are a match to TRBD2. The chain's CDR3 is CASSTGRTSGRVDTQYF. The CDR3 bases are TGTGCCAGCAGCACCGGAAGAACTAGCGGGAGGGTGGATACGCAGTATTTT.